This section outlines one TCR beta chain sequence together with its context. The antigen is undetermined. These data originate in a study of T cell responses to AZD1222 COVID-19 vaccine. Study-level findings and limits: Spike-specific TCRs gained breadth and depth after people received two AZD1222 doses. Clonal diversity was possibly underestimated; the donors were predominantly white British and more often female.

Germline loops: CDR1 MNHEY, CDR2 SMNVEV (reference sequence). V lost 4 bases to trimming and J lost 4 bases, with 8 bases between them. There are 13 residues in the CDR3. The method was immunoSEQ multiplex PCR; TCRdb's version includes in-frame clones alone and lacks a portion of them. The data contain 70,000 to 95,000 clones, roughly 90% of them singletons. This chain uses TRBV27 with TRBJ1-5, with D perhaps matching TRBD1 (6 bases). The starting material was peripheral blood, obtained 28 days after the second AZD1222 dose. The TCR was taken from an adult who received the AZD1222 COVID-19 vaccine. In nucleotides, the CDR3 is TGTGCCAGCAGTTGGCAGGGGAATCAGCCCCAGCATTTT. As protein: CASSWQGNQPQHF.